A single sample is the source of the 9 T cell receptor beta chains below, sequenced in a study of glioma-infiltrating T cells after dendritic cell vaccination. Time point of the sample: after dendritic cell vaccination, including at tumor progression/relapse. Measured with immunoSEQ multiplex PCR; TCRdb has only the in-frame clones, and not every one. The sample has roughly 80,000 clones, roughly 87% seen once. The input for sequencing was blood, taken after dendritic cell vaccination. Receptor source: a human donor with glioblastoma.

This chain uses TRBV7-2 with TRBJ1-2; the match to TRBD1 covers 8 bases. The ends lost 5 bases at V and 0 bases at J; junction bases unmatched: 5. There are 15 residues in the CDR3. CDR1 SGHTA and CDR2 FQGNSA come from the germline V gene. The CDR3 DNA follows: TGTGCCAGCAGCATCGGACAGGGTACTAACTATGGCTACACCTTC. Protein sequence: CASSIGQGTNYGYTF.

This clone was observed once. This chain uses TRBV7-8 with TRBJ2-7; 8 bases match TRBD1. Germline-derived CDR1 and CDR2 are SGHVS and FQNEAQ. V shed 5 bases, J shed 0 bases, and the junction held 6 bases outside the gene matches. The CDR3 spans 15 residues. CDR3 nucleotide sequence: TGTGCCAGCAGCGCCATACAGGGGGACTCCTACGAGCAGTACTTC. It codes for CASSAIQGDSYEQYF.

This chain joins TRBV9 and TRBJ2-7; 10 bases align to TRBD1. The germline V gene encodes CDR1 SGDLS and CDR2 YYNGEE. V gave up 4 bases and J gave up 1 base; unmatched junction bases: 5. The CDR3 has 15 amino acids. Here the CDR3 reads CASSPWTGGSYEQYF. The CDR3 DNA reads TGTGCCAGCAGCCCCTGGACAGGGGGTTCCTACGAGCAGTACTTC.

J is TRBJ2-1 and V is TRBV7-9; the match to TRBD1 covers 9 bases. Germline lookup yields CDR1 SEHNR and CDR2 FQNEAQ (reference sequence). The CDR3 loop spans 16 amino acids. After removal of 0 bases from V and 7 bases from J, the junction contained 7 bases not matched to a gene. DNA of the CDR3: TGTGCCAGCAGCTTAGCGCTCACAGGGGGCTCAAATGAGCAGTTCTTC. This encodes CASSLALTGGSNEQFF.

This rearrangement joins TRBV5-1 to TRBJ2-1, with TRBD2 identical over 11 bases. Germline CDR1 is SGHRS and CDR2 is YFSETQ. V dropped 6 bases and J dropped 6; count of bases not matched to a gene: 14. The CDR3 loop spans 17 amino acids. This CDR3 reads CASTDPVASGGTNEQFF. The CDR3 bases are TGCGCCAGCACCGACCCGGTGGCTAGCGGGGGGACCAATGAGCAGTTCTTC.

The V call is TRBV7-2, the J call TRBJ1-3, with TRBD1 matching 7 bases. Germline CDR1 and CDR2: SGHTA and FQGNSA. The V and J ends lost 4 bases and 8 bases, in that order; junction bases with no gene match: 8. The CDR3 runs 14 residues. CDR3 amino acids: CASSSLAGGHTIYF. CDR3 DNA: TGTGCCAGCAGCTCACTAGCAGGGGGTCACACCATATATTTT.

V and J are TRBV4-2 and TRBJ1-4; 7 bases are shared with TRBD1. The CDR3 runs 15 residues. J lost 1 base, V lost 1 base, and 0 bases had no gene match. Germline V CDR1 and CDR2: LGHNA, YNFKEQ. In DNA form, the CDR3 reads TGTGCCAGCAGCCAAGGGACAGGAACTAATGAAAAACTGTTTTTT. Translating it yields CASSQGTGTNEKLFF.

This clone has only one observation. This chain joins TRBV5-1 and TRBJ2-3; 10 positions match TRBD2. CDR1 is SGHRS, CDR2 YFSETQ, per germline. The length of the CDR3 is 17 residues. Unmatched junction bases numbered 4, after V lost 0 bases and J lost 0 bases. CDR3 protein: CASSLGTSGGSTDTQYF. In nucleotides, the CDR3 is TGCGCCAGCAGCTTGGGGACTAGCGGAGGAAGCACAGATACGCAGTATTTT.

The chain has TRBV7-2 and TRBJ1-5; possibly TRBD1 for D (6 bases). Trimming stripped 8 bases from V and 3 bases from J, with 11 bases between. Germline assignment: CDR1 SGHTA and CDR2 FQGNSA. The CDR3 has 13 residues. The CDR3 sequence: CASSTGYNQPQHF. The CDR3 DNA is TGTGCCAGCTCTACAGGGTACAATCAGCCCCAGCATTTT.